This TCR beta chain was captured in a study of response to subunit inactivated influenza vaccine. Overall study findings and caveats: Every seasonal influenza vaccination brings in few new T cells, the authors suggested.

TCRdb analysed the RT-PCR reads with MiXCR anew, one entry per CDR3 protein. The data show approximately 520,000 distinct CDR3 sequences, about 25% seen once. The CDR3 contains 14 residues. Germline values: CDR1 MNHNS, CDR2 SASEGT. V gave up 5 bases and J gave up 4 bases, with 14 bases separating them. This clonotype has ten or more counts. Its antigen is as yet unknown. The clonotype was recovered from a man between 45 and 60 years old who received an inactivated influenza vaccine. Here the sequenced sample was CD4+ T cells sorted from PBMCs, taken roughly 5 days after vaccination. J is TRBJ1-1 and V is TRBV6-1; a weak D match, TRBD1 (5 bases). This CDR3 is CASSPQGWGTEAFF. CDR3 DNA: TGTGCCAGCAGTCCCCAGGGTTGGGGCACTGAAGCTTTCTTT.